These T cell receptor beta chains were read from a single sample in a study of T-cell reconstitution after alpha-beta-depleted transplantation in children. Using its own MiXCR run on the PCR reads, TCRdb lists one record per CDR3 protein. Of more than 400,000 distinct CDR3 sequences in the sample, roughly 11% were seen once. The sequences come from PBMCs, mostly from graft donor cells, collected 180 days after TCRalphabeta/CD19-depleted stem cell transplant. The source of these receptors is a female patient aged 2-9 years who had a stem cell transplant for aplastic anemia, so the T cells may come from the graft donor. CDR3s include the opening cysteine and the closing phenylalanine or tryptophan. D genes are given only for firm matches.

V	D	J	length	CDR3
TRBV5-1	TRBD1	TRBJ1-6	15	CASSLEGAADSPLHF
TRBV29-1	NA	TRBJ2-1	15	CSVRLNGRAGNEQFF
TRBV3-1	NA	TRBJ1-3	15	CASSQERWTGNTIYF
TRBV28	NA	TRBJ2-7	15	CASSLLGGRSYEQYF
TRBV20-1	NA	TRBJ2-1	14	CSARQPFGYNEQFF
TRBV10-3	TRBD2	TRBJ2-1	16	CAISESKGLAYNEQFF
TRBV5-1	NA	TRBJ1-2	14	CASSLAWSYYGYTF
TRBV7-3	TRBD1	TRBJ1-4	13	CASSPGTGEKLFF
TRBV21-1	NA	TRBJ2-5	11	CAGSKGEAQYF
TRBV29-1	NA	TRBJ1-1	9	CSVDSGTLF
TRBV5-1	TRBD2	TRBJ2-3	16	CASSLMGLAGADTQYF
TRBV7-2	NA	TRBJ2-7	14	CASSSRDREYEQYF
TRBV6-2/TRBV6-3	NA	TRBJ2-1	16	CASSYGIGDHKNEQFF
TRBV5-1	NA	TRBJ2-5	14	CASSLGRSQETQYF
TRBV20-1	NA	TRBJ1-2	14	CSARVPAPNYGYTF
TRBV30	TRBD1	TRBJ1-5	14	CAWSADRGYQPQHF
TRBV2	NA	TRBJ1-5	15	CASSLDRNSNQPQHF
TRBV12-3/TRBV12-4	TRBD1	TRBJ2-6	15	CASDRGYAGANVLTF
TRBV3-1	TRBD2	TRBJ2-3	19	CACSFRRFLAGGSTDTQYF
TRBV18	TRBD2	TRBJ2-2	17	CASSHGVAGPRTGELFF
TRBV6-2/TRBV6-3	NA	TRBJ2-3	13	CASVRSGTDTQYF
TRBV15	TRBD2	TRBJ2-1	14	CATWGLAGGNEQFF
TRBV7-2	TRBD1	TRBJ1-4	17	CASSPRTGVATNEKLFF
TRBV27	TRBD2	TRBJ2-3	15	CASTTLAGGLDTQYF
TRBV4-2	NA	TRBJ2-7	16	CASSQPGAGGADEQYF
TRBV10-2	NA	TRBJ2-1	12	CASTLLGPEQFF
TRBV20-1	TRBD2	TRBJ2-3	13	CSAWRGGTDTQYF
TRBV7-9	NA	TRBJ1-1	14	CASSVALPRTEAFF
TRBV12-5	NA	TRBJ2-5	19	CASGFRRFSAPRYQETQYF
TRBV9	NA	TRBJ2-1	18	CASSPLVTGKPEHNEQFF
TRBV20-1	TRBD2	TRBJ2-1	15	CSWGGAGVSYNEQFF
TRBV4-3	NA	TRBJ2-1	15	CASSQVRESDREQFF
TRBV5-1	TRBD2	TRBJ2-7	16	CASSLAGGLASHEQYF
TRBV20-1	NA	TRBJ2-3	14	CSAPGPRGADTQYF
TRBV24-1	NA	TRBJ2-7	13	CATSDSGNYEQYF
TRBV3-1	TRBD2	TRBJ2-4	17	CASSQAGLADTKNIQYF
TRBV27	TRBD2	TRBJ2-1	14	CASSWGGYYNEQFF
TRBV12-3/TRBV12-4	TRBD1	TRBJ1-4	20	CASSSTRTGGWGGANEKLFF
TRBV7-2	TRBD2	TRBJ2-7	14	CASSRTSGPYEQYF
TRBV29-1	NA	TRBJ2-5	11	CSVGNQETQYF
TRBV12-3/TRBV12-4	TRBD2	TRBJ2-1	15	CASFGTSGSYNEQFF
TRBV28	NA	TRBJ2-7	13	CASRTVNSYEQYF
TRBV6-5	NA	TRBJ1-3	17	CASSFRGAGYSGNTIYF
TRBV4-1	NA	TRBJ2-3	16	CASSQAGGLSTDTQYF
TRBV15	NA	TRBJ1-2	15	CATSRDRQGTYGYTF
TRBV7-9	TRBD1	TRBJ1-1	15	CASSLAWQGGTEAFF
TRBV7-9	NA	TRBJ2-1	15	CASSLPESSYNEQFF
TRBV29-1	TRBD1	TRBJ1-1	15	CSVAQDRERNTEAFF
TRBV24-1	NA	TRBJ2-7	15	CATSDRSDIPYEQYF
TRBV7-2	NA	TRBJ2-3	17	CASSLNAHGASTDTQYF
TRBV12-3/TRBV12-4	NA	TRBJ2-7	13	CASSGPPGNEQYF
TRBV5-4	TRBD2	TRBJ2-1	16	CASSLDSGSTNNEQFF